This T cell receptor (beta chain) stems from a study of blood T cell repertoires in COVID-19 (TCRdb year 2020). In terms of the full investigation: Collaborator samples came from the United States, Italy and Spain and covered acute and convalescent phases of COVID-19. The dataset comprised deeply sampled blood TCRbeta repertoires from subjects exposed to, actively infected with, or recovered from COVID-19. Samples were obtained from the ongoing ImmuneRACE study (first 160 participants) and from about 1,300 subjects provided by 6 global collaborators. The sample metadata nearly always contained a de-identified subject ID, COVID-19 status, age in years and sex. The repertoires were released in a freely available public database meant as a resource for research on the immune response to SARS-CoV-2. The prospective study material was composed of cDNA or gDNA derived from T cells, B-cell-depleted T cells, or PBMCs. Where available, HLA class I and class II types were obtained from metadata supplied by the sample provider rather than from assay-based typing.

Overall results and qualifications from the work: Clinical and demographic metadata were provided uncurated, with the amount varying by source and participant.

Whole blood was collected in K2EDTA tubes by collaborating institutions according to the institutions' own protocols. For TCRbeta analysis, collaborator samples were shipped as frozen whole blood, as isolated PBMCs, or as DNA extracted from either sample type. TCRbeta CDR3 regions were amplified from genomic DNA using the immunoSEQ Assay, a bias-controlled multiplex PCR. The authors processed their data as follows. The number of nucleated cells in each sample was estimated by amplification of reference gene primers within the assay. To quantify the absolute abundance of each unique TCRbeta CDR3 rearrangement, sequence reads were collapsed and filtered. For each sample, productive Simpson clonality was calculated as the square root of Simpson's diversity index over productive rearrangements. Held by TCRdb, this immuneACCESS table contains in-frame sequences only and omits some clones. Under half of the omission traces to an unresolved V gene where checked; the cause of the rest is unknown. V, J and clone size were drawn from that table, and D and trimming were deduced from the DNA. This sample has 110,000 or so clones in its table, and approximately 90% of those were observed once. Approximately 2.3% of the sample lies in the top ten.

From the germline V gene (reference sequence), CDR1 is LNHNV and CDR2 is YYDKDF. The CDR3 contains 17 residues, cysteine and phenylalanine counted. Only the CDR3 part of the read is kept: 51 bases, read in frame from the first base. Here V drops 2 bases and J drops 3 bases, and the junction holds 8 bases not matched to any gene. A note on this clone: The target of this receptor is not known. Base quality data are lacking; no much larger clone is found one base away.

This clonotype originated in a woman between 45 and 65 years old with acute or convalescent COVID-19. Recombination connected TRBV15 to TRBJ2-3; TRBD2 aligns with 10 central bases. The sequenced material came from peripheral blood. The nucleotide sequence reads TGTGCCACCAGCAGACCACAGGGTAGCGGGAGGACAGATACGCAGTATTTT. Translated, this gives CATSRPQGSGRTDTQYF.